Included here is one TCR beta chain sequence, with context. It lacks a known antigen. Nothing much larger sits one base from this clone, and base qualities are not available. The data belong to a study of CD8+ T cells in alopecia areata (dated by TCRdb to about 2018). Concerning the study at large: The treated patients took part in an open-label pilot trial in which moderate-to-severe alopecia areata was treated with oral tofacitinib at 5 to 10 mg twice daily. The RNA source kit depended on sample type: the PAXgene miRNA kit for fixed scalp, the miRNeasy kit for PBMCs, and the RNeasy kit for mouse skin. Scalp clonality was compared across normal scalp (n=4), patchy alopecia areata scalp (n=8), and alopecia totalis/universalis scalp (n=8). Disease severity in treated patients was measured with the SALT score, which quantifies the percentage of affected scalp surface area. Tofacitinib was given for 6 to 18 months, followed by 6 months of follow-up off drug to assess delayed response and recurrence. The study used high-throughput TCRbeta sequencing to examine T cell clonal expansion in alopecia areata, in both the C3H/HeJ mouse model and human patients. In humans, TCRbeta sequencing was performed on scalp tissue and on sorted CD4+ and CD8+ peripheral blood T cells from healthy controls and from patients with patchy or totalis/universalis alopecia areata. Tofacitinib-treated patients had biopsies at baseline and at 4 and 24 weeks of treatment, with a later scalp biopsy in several patients. immunoSEQ multiplex PCR using 35 Vbeta forward primers and 13 Jbeta reverse primers was used to amplify TCRbeta CDR3 regions. The research as a whole found: Compared with mice, TCR sequences shared between patients were less clear, possibly partly because of HLA diversity across the patient population. Unlike mouse skin, where gammadelta T cells dominate, normal human skin contains resident alphabeta T cells that get sequenced too, which complicates analysis of the scalp TCR repertoire. During tofacitinib treatment, many expanded lesional clones stuck around in both scalp and blood, and this persistence may partly explain why relapse happens after treatment is stopped. Tofacitinib significantly decreased scalp clonality and the number of expanded CD8+ clones among the top 100 scalp clones. Because the treated cohort was small and had just a single nonresponder, larger studies are needed to establish links between baseline CD8+ expansion and response. Lesional scalp, especially in alopecia totalis/universalis, showed higher clonality and more expanded CD8+ clones than normal scalp, suggesting antigenic drive.

The label giving this sample's time point can be read as: about 4 weeks on oral tofacitinib. According to the study, the label for this sample's treatment or condition signals: oral pan-JAK inhibitor, 5-10 mg twice daily. Lesional scalp punch biopsies and peripheral blood were collected from alopecia areata patients. PBMCs were isolated by density centrifugation and stained for CD3, CD4 and CD8, after which CD4+ and CD8+ T cells were sorted on a FACSAria. Library method: the immunoSEQ multiplex PCR assay. RNA was extracted from all samples and reverse transcribed into cDNA as template for TCR sequencing. SuperScript III was used to make first-strand cDNA, primed with a 2:1 mix of oligo-dT and random hexamers. A synthetic immune receptor repertoire was used to gauge amplification bias, and whatever bias remained was removed computationally. On the study's bioinformatics: Raw reads were preprocessed for error removal, and CDR3 was defined according to IMGT conventions as running from the conserved cysteine to phenylalanine. Clonality was computed by normalizing Shannon entropy by log2 of the number of productive unique TCRs and subtracting the result from 1. Scalp TCRbeta sequences were cross-referenced with sorted blood CD4 and CD8 repertoires so that the CD4 or CD8 identity of scalp clones could be inferred. TCRdb limited this immuneACCESS table to in-frame rearrangements with V and J called. A share of clones is missing; checked studies link under half to unresolved V genes, and the rest is unexplained. From that table come the V and J calls and clone size; the DNA was used to work out D and trimming. This sample is represented by fewer than 150,000 clones; 50% to 75% of them were singletons. The ten most abundant clones make up 25% to 35% of the sample.

V and J are truncated by 0 bases and 6 bases respectively, leaving an intervening sequence of 8 bases. The CDR3 contains 13 residues, cysteine and phenylalanine counted. Left in the record is the CDR3 DNA by itself, 39 bases read in frame from the first base. Looking up the germline V gene yields CDR1 SGHDN and CDR2 FVKESK. Recombination connected TRBV14 to TRBJ2-5; no D segment can be confidently identified. The sequencing here drew on CD8+ T cells sorted from blood, taken at week 4, from a patient treated with tofacitinib. This receptor was taken from a human donor with alopecia areata. The DNA sequence is given as TGTGCCAGCAGCCAAGATAGGGCGAAGACCCAGTACTTC. It codes for CASSQDRAKTQYF.